The 26 T cell receptor beta chains given below trace back to one sample, sequenced in a study of cytomegalovirus exposure and HLA in healthy donors. This PCR relied on a set of 60 Vbeta primers and 13 Jbeta primers. Some clones are missing from TCRdb's copy, which holds only in-frame ones; the method was immunoSEQ multiplex PCR. The sample lists around 150,000 clones, 70% to 90% occurring once. Material: PBMCs. The receptors stem from a woman aged 30 to 39 in good health and CMV-seropositive.

The chain joins TRBV5-1 to TRBJ1-1; 7 bases align to TRBD1. The trim removed 3 bases at V and 5 bases at J, leaving 7 bases unmatched. CDR1 SGHRS and CDR2 YFSETQ come from the germline V gene. This CDR3 contains 14 residues. The CDR3 region is CASSSQGRGTEAFF. The DNA of the CDR3 is TGCGCCAGCAGCTCACAGGGGAGAGGAACTGAAGCTTTCTTT.

The chain has TRBV5-1 and TRBJ1-3; 7 positions agree with TRBD1. The germline V gene encodes CDR1 SGHRS and CDR2 YFSETQ. The junction had 10 bases not matched to a gene; V was cut back by 4 bases and J by 0 bases. This CDR3 has 17 residues. The CDR3 here is CASSPAPGQSSGNTIYF. The CDR3, as DNA: TGCGCCAGCAGCCCGGCCCCGGGACAGAGCTCTGGAAACACCATATATTTT.

CDR3 bases: TGTGCCAGCAGCTATTCACCGACTAGCGGGGGGTCCAATGAGCAGTTCTTC. This translates into CASSYSPTSGGSNEQFF. The chain links TRBV7-8 to TRBJ2-1; 13 bases are a match to TRBD2. CDR3 length equals 17 residues. Germline loops: CDR1 SGHVS, CDR2 FQNEAQ. J gave up 6 bases and V 4 bases, and 9 bases lay outside the gene matches.

The chain recombines TRBV7-2 with TRBJ2-7, with D uncertain. This CDR3 contains 14 residues. Per the germline V gene, CDR1 is SGHTA and CDR2 is FQGNSA. Trimming removed 8 bases from V and 3 bases from J, with 17 bases in between. The CDR3 coding sequence is TGTGCCAGCTCCACCGGCCTACGCGGCTACGAGCAGTACTTC. This sequence encodes CASSTGLRGYEQYF.

The rearrangement joins TRBV5-1 to TRBJ2-2; TRBD1 matches at 8 bases. After removal of 1 base from V and 4 bases from J, the junction contained 3 bases not matched to a gene. Germline V lookup: CDR1 SGHRS, CDR2 YFSETQ. The CDR3 extends over 15 amino acids. CDR3 loop: CASSLSDRATGELFF. CDR3 coding DNA: TGCGCCAGCAGCTTGTCGGACAGGGCCACCGGGGAGCTGTTTTTT.

This clone was recorded a few times. This sequence joins TRBV5-4 and TRBJ2-1; TRBD2 might be the D (6 bases). The CDR3 contains 14 residues. With 6 bases removed from V and 5 bases from J, the gap between germline ends came to 15 bases. Germline loops: CDR1 SGHNT, CDR2 YYREEE (reference sequence). This CDR3 is CASTNGGFHNEQFF. In nucleotides, the CDR3 is TGTGCCAGCACCAACGGGGGTTTCCACAATGAGCAGTTCTTC.

The chain is built from TRBV6-5 and TRBJ1-5; 9 nucleotides align to TRBD1. The V and J ends lost 9 bases and 4 bases, in that order; junction bases with no gene match: 7. Germline V CDR1 and CDR2: MNHEY, SVGAGI. The CDR3 covers 14 residues. This CDR3 reads CASRGTGFNQPQHF. The CDR3, as DNA: TGTGCCAGTCGCGGGACAGGGTTTAATCAGCCCCAGCATTTT.

V gene TRBV5-1 combines with J gene TRBJ1-1, with D tentatively TRBD1 (5 bases). Trimming took off 0 bases at V and 3 bases at J, with 15 bases between the two ends. The CDR3 loop spans 16 amino acids. The germline CDR1 and CDR2 sequences are SGHRS and YFSETQ. The chain's CDR3 is CASSLAGWGGDTEAFF. The CDR3 region has the DNA TGCGCCAGCAGCTTGGCAGGGTGGGGTGGGGACACTGAAGCTTTCTTT.

This chain joins TRBV5-1 and TRBJ1-1, with D perhaps matching TRBD1 (5 bases). Germline V gene data show CDR1 as SGHRS and CDR2 as YFSETQ. The CDR3 sequence is 15 residues long. Trimming took 4 bases from V and 5 from J, leaving 18 bases between them. CDR3 amino acids: CASSLGPQGTTEAFF. The CDR3 bases are TGCGCCAGCAGCCTGGGCCCCCAGGGTACGACTGAAGCTTTCTTT.

The chain joins TRBV4-3 to TRBJ1-5; D is unresolved. Germline V gene data show CDR1 as LGHNA and CDR2 as YSLEER. The CDR3 has 18 amino acids. With 0 bases removed from V and 4 bases from J, the gap between germline ends came to 19 bases. The CDR3 DNA sequence: TGCGCCAGCAGCCAAGATAGGTGGACTCCCGATTTTAATCAGCCCCAGCATTTT. This gives the protein CASSQDRWTPDFNQPQHF.

This chain uses TRBV4-1 with TRBJ1-2; the D gene is possibly TRBD1 (5 bases). In germline, CDR1 is MGHRA, CDR2 YSYEKL. CDR3 length: 14 amino acids. Between the trimmed V and J ends, which lost 3 bases and 4 bases, there was a span of 12 bases. CDR3 sequence reads: CASSHQTELYGYTF. DNA for the CDR3: TGCGCCAGCAGCCATCAGACAGAGCTCTATGGCTACACCTTC.

This clone was recorded a few times. The chain has TRBV5-5 and TRBJ2-3, with TRBD2 as a possible D gene (5 bases). V gave up 4 bases and J gave up 0 bases, with 12 bases separating them. The CDR3 has 15 amino acids. CDR1 is SGHKS, CDR2 YYEKEE, per germline (reference sequence). CDR3 nucleotides: TGTGCCAGCAGCCTCAGCGGTGTTAGCACAGATACGCAGTATTTT. It translates to CASSLSGVSTDTQYF.

This chain joins TRBV18 and TRBJ1-1; D not certain. Trimming removed 3 bases from V and 6 bases from J, with 8 bases in between. The CDR3 sequence is 12 residues long. Looked up from germline, CDR1 is KGHSH and CDR2 is LQKENI. As DNA, the CDR3 is TGTGCCAGCTCACCTGATGTAGCTGAAGCTTTCTTT. Its protein is CASSPDVAEAFF.

The V and J genes are TRBV30 and TRBJ2-5; perhaps TRBD2 as D (6 bases). The CDR3 has 13 amino acids. V was trimmed by 6 bases and J by 4 bases, leaving 15 bases between them. CDR1 is GTSNPN, CDR2 SVGIG, per germline (reference sequence). CDR3 sequence: CACQEGLGETQYF. CDR3 nucleotides: TGTGCCTGCCAGGAGGGTTTAGGAGAGACCCAGTACTTC. The entire variable domain, with the rest obtained from reference TRBV30 and TRBJ2-5, is as follows: SQTIHQWPATLVQPVGSPLSLECTVEGTSNPNLYWYRQAAGRGLQLLFYSVGIGQISSEVPQNLSASRPQDRQFILSSKKLLLSDSGFYLCACQEGLGETQYFGPGTRLLVL.

This chain connects TRBV6-6 to TRBJ2-2; 7 bases fit TRBD2. Trimming removed 0 bases from V and 7 bases from J; junction bases left unmatched: 5. CDR1 is MNHNY and CDR2 is SVGAGI in the germline V gene (reference sequence). The CDR3 consists of 15 residues. The CDR3 protein is CASSYSRGESGELFF. CDR3 DNA sequence: TGTGCCAGCAGTTACTCACGGGGGGAAAGCGGGGAGCTGTTTTTT.

V gene TRBV6-5 combines with J gene TRBJ1-2; 8 bases agree with TRBD1. The CDR3 length is 13 residues. Germline V lookup: CDR1 MNHEY, CDR2 SVGAGI. V lost 8 bases to trimming and J lost 6 bases; unmatched junction nucleotides: 8. CDR3 in amino acids: CASGLTGENGYTF. DNA for the CDR3: TGTGCCAGCGGATTGACAGGGGAAAATGGCTACACCTTC.

The chain uses TRBV29-1 and TRBJ1-2, with 8 bases lining up with TRBD1. J gave up 3 bases and V 6 bases, and 0 bases lay outside the gene matches. The CDR3 has 11 amino acids. Per germline, CDR1 SQVTM and CDR2 ANQGSEA. CDR3 sequence reads: CSVDRDYGYTF. CDR3 DNA sequence: TGCAGCGTGGACAGGGACTATGGCTACACCTTC.

The CDR3 DNA sequence: TGTGCCATCACTCGGACAGGGGGTTTGGAGACCCAGTACTTC. It codes for CAITRTGGLETQYF. The chain carries TRBV10-3 and TRBJ2-5, with 10 positions matching TRBD1. V lost 7 bases and J lost 5; bases outside the gene matches: 7. This CDR3 is 14 amino acids long. Germline V lookup: CDR1 ENHRY, CDR2 SYGVKD.

The J gene is TRBJ1-6, the V gene TRBV7-3; 11 bases line up with TRBD1. The ends lost 1 base at V and 9 bases at J; junction bases unmatched: 2. The CDR3 is 15 amino acids. The germline gives CDR1 SGHTA, CDR2 FQGTGA. CDR3 protein: CASSLMGTGGSPLHF. The CDR3 DNA sequence: TGTGCCAGCAGCTTAATGGGGACAGGGGGTTCACCCCTCCACTTT. The full variable domain, rest sourced from reference TRBV7-3 and TRBJ1-6, is GAGVSQTPSNKVTEKGKYVELRCDPISGHTALYWYRQSLGQGPEFLIYFQGTGAADDSGLPNDRFFAVRPEGSVSTLKIQRTERGDSAVYLCASSLMGTGGSPLHFGNGTRLTVT.

This chain joins TRBV5-1 and TRBJ2-1; weak D call: TRBD2 (6 bases). V lost 4 bases and J lost 0, with 11 bases in between. The CDR3 contains 15 residues. Germline CDR1 reads SGHRS; CDR2 reads YFSETQ. CDR3 coding DNA: TGCGCCAGCAGCCCGGGGGATCCCTCCTACAATGAGCAGTTCTTC. It encodes CASSPGDPSYNEQFF.

The rearrangement links TRBV6-5 to TRBJ2-3, with D possibly matching TRBD2 (5 bases). V was pared by 2 bases and J by 5 bases, with 8 bases between. CDR1 is MNHEY, CDR2 SVGAGI, per germline. The CDR3 is 13 amino acids. CDR3 sequence: CASSYGSGDTQYF. DNA for the CDR3: TGTGCCAGCAGTTACGGAAGCGGAGATACGCAGTATTTT.

The rearrangement uses TRBV11-3 and TRBJ2-2; D not certain. From germline, CDR1 is SGHNT and CDR2 YENEEA. This CDR3 spans 13 amino acids. Trimming removed 2 bases at V and 5 bases at J, with 6 bases between. CDR3 in amino acids: CASSLSVTGELFF. The CDR3 coding sequence is TGTGCCAGCAGCTTATCGGTAACCGGGGAGCTGTTTTTT.

Written as DNA, the CDR3 is TGTGCCAGCAGCCTACAGGCTCACTATGGCTACACCTTC. Protein: CASSLQAHYGYTF. This rearrangement joins TRBV28 to TRBJ1-2; TRBD1 might be the D (5 bases). This CDR3 spans 13 amino acids. Trimming took 6 bases from V and 3 from J, leaving 11 bases between them. Germline lookup yields CDR1 MDHEN and CDR2 SYDVKM.

This chain links TRBV7-4 with TRBJ2-3; perhaps TRBD2 as D (7 bases). With 5 bases removed from V and 0 bases from J, the gap between germline ends came to 21 bases. This CDR3 has 18 residues. Germline CDR1 and CDR2: SGHVT and SQSDAQ. CDR3 nucleotides: TGTGCCAGCAGCCTGGGGCTAGCGGACAGACCTAGCACAGATACGCAGTATTTT. It is translated as CASSLGLADRPSTDTQYF.

The gene calls are TRBV10-1 and TRBJ2-7; unclear D gene. The CDR3 totals 14 residues. With 8 bases removed from V and 0 bases from J, the gap between germline ends came to 14 bases. The V gene's germline CDR1 is WNHNN and CDR2 SYGVQD (reference sequence). CDR3 sequence reads: CASLNSSLSYEQYF. CDR3 DNA sequence: TGCGCCAGCTTAAATAGCTCACTCTCCTACGAGCAGTACTTC.

The chain recombines TRBV7-8 with TRBJ2-7, with no clear D. Trimming removed 7 bases from V and 2 bases from J, with 12 bases in between. This CDR3 spans 13 amino acids. Germline V CDR1 and CDR2: SGHVS, FQNEAQ. The CDR3 protein is CASNDEQAYEQYF. The CDR3 DNA follows: TGTGCCAGCAACGACGAGCAGGCCTACGAGCAGTACTTC.